These T cell receptor beta chains were read from a single sample in a study. TCRdb used MiXCR to reprocess the RT-PCR reads, holding one entry per CDR3 protein. Of about 680,000 distinct CDR3 sequences listed, approximately 15% are singletons. Sequencing was performed on memory CD4+ T cells from blood. The receptors here all came from a female donor in good health, serving as a healthy control. Each CDR3 is given with its conserved first and last residue. Fields, in order: clone size, J gene, D gene, V gene, CDR3 protein, CDR3 DNA. A D gene is named only where the DNA matches it firmly. Part of the rows lack a size; the others show once, few, many or a class for expanded clones.

few | TRBJ1-3 | NA | TRBV29-1 | CSGRISGNTIYF | TGCAGCGGTCGGATTTCTGGAAACACCATATATTTT
NA | TRBJ1-5 | NA | TRBV11-2 | CASSLVEVNQPQHF | TGTGCCAGCAGCTTAGTAGAGGTCAATCAGCCCCAGCATTTT
many | TRBJ2-3 | TRBD2 | TRBV5-1 | CASSPQRGPVTDTQYF | TGCGCCAGCAGCCCTCAGCGGGGGCCAGTCACAGATACGCAGTATTTT
many | TRBJ2-7 | NA | TRBV29-1 | CSARDSYYEQYF | TGCAGCGCCCGGGACTCCTACTACGAGCAGTACTTC
many | TRBJ2-2 | NA | TRBV9 | CASSFAGAGELFF | TGTGCCAGCAGTTTTGCAGGGGCCGGGGAGCTGTTTTTT
few | TRBJ1-1 | NA | TRBV12-5 | CASGRQTEAFF | TGTGCTAGTGGACGACAGACTGAAGCTTTCTTT
NA | TRBJ1-1 | NA | TRBV5-4 | CASSRNGRLNTEAFF | TGTGCCAGCAGTCGAAATGGACGGCTGAACACTGAAGCTTTCTTT
few | TRBJ2-3 | NA | TRBV7-9 | CASSLGVQRATDTQYF | TGTGCCAGCAGCTTAGGTGTCCAGCGGGCGACAGATACGCAGTATTTT
NA | TRBJ1-2 | TRBD1 | TRBV20-1 | CSATPQGGYGYTF | TGCAGTGCGACCCCCCAGGGGGGTTATGGCTACACCTTC
few | TRBJ2-1 | NA | TRBV12-3/TRBV12-4 | CASSLTSRNEQFF | TGTGCCAGCAGTTTAACCTCGCGGAATGAGCAGTTCTTC
few | TRBJ2-3 | NA | TRBV6-6 | CASSYSENTGTDTQYF | TGTGCCAGCAGTTACTCGGAAAACACTGGCACAGATACGCAGTATTTT
few | TRBJ1-1 | NA | TRBV2 | CASSRQVVNTEAFF | TGTGCCAGCAGTCGACAGGTAGTCAACACTGAAGCTTTCTTT
few | TRBJ1-6 | TRBD1 | TRBV20-1 | CSARQQGAVQYPLHF | TGCAGTGCTAGACAACAGGGGGCGGTCCAATACCCCCTCCACTTT
few | TRBJ2-1 | NA | TRBV4-1 | CASFRREASSYNEQFF | TGCGCCAGCTTCAGGAGGGAGGCGAGCTCCTACAATGAGCAGTTCTTC